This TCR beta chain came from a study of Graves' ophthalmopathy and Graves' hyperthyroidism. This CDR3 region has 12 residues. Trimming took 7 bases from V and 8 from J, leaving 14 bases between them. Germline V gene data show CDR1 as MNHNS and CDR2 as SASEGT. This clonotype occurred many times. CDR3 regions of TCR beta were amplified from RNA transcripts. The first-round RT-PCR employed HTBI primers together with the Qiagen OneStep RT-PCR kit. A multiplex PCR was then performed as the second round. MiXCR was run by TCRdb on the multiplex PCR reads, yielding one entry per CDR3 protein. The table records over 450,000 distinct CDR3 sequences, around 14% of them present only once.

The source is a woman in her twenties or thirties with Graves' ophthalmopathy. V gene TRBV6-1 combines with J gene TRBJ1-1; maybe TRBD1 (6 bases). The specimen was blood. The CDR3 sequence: CASMRGGTEAFF. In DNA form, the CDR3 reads TGTGCCAGCATGAGGGGCGGGACAGAAGCTTTCTTT.